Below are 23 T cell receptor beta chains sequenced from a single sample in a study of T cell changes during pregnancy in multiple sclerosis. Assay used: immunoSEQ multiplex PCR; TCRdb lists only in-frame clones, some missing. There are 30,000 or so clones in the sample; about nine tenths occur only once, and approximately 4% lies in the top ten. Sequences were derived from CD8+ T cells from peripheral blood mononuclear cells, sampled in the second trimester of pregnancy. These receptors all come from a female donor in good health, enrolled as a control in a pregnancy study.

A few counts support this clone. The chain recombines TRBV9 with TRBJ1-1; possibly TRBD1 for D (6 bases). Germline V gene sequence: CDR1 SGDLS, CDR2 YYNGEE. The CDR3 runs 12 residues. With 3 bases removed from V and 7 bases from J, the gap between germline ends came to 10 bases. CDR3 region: CASSAQGIEAFF. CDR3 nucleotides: TGTGCCAGCAGCGCACAGGGTATTGAAGCTTTCTTT.

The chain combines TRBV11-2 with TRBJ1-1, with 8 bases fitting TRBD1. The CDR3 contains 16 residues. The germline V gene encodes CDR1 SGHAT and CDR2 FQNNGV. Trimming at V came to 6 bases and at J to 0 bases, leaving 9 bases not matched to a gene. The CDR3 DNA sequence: TGTGCCAGCAGACTACCTCGGACAGGGCTGAACACTGAAGCTTTCTTT. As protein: CASRLPRTGLNTEAFF.

In nucleotides, the CDR3 is TGTGCCAGCAGCTTCCAGGGTATTATGCCGACCGGCTACACCTTC. This codes for CASSFQGIMPTGYTF. The chain carries TRBV7-9 and TRBJ1-2; a weak D match, TRBD1 (5 bases). From germline, CDR1 is SEHNR and CDR2 FQNEAQ (reference sequence). The ends were cut back, 3 bases at V and 8 bases at J, with 19 bases in the middle. This CDR3 region has 15 residues.

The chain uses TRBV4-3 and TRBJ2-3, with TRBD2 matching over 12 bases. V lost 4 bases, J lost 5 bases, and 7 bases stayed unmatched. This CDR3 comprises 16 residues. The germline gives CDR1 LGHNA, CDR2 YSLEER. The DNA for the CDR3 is TGCGCCAGCAGCCCGTGGACTAGCGGGGAATTAGATACGCAGTATTTT. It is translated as CASSPWTSGELDTQYF.

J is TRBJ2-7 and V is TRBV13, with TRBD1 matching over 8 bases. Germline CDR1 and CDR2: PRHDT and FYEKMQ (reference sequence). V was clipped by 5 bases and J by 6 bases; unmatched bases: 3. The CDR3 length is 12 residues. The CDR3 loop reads CASSPTGGEQYF. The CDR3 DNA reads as TGTGCCAGCAGCCCCACAGGGGGCGAGCAGTACTTC.

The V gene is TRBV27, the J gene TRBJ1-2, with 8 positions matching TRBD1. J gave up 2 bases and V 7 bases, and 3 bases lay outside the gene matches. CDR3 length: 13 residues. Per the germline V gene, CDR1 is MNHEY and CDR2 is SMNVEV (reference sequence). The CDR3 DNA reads TGTGCCAGCACCCGGACAGGGAACTATGGCTACACCTTC. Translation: CASTRTGNYGYTF.

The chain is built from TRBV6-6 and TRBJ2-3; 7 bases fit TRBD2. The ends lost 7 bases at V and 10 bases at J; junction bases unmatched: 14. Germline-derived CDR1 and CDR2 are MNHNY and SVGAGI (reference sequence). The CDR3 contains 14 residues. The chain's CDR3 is CASTPMIGGWAQYF. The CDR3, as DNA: TGTGCCAGCACCCCAATGATCGGGGGGTGGGCGCAGTATTTT.

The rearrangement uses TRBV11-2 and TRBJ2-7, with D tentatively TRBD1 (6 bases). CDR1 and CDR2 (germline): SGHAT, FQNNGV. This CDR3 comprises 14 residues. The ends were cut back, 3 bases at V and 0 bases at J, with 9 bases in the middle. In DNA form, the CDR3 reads TGTGCCAGCAGCTTCAGGGGTGTCTCCTACGAGCAGTACTTC. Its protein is CASSFRGVSYEQYF.

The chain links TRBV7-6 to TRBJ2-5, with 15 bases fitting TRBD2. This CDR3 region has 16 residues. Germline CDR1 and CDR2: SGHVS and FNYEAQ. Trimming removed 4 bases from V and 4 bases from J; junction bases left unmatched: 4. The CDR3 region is CASSSGLAGGRETQYF. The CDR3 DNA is TGTGCCAGCAGCTCTGGACTAGCGGGGGGGCGAGAGACCCAGTACTTC.

The CDR3 loop reads CASSLGGGKNEQFF. CDR3 in DNA: TGTGCCAGCAGCCTCGGGGGGGGTAAGAATGAGCAGTTCTTC. V is TRBV4-2 and J is TRBJ2-1; TRBD2 matches 8 bases. CDR3 length equals 14 residues. V lost 4 bases, J lost 7 bases, and 6 bases stayed unmatched. The germline V gene encodes CDR1 LGHNA and CDR2 YNFKEQ.

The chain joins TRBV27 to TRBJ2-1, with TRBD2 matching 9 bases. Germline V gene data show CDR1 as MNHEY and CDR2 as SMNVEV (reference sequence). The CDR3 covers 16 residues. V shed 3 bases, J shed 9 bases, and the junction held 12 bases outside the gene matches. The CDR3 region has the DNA TGTGCCAGCAGTTTCATGGGACTAGCCAGCGTGACTGAGCAGTTCTTC. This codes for CASSFMGLASVTEQFF.

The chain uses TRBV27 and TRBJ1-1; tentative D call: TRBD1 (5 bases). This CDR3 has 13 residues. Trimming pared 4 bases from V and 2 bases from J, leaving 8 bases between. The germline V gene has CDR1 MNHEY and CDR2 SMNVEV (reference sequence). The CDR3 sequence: CASSSGINTEAFF. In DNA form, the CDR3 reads TGTGCCAGCAGTTCAGGGATTAACACTGAAGCTTTCTTT.

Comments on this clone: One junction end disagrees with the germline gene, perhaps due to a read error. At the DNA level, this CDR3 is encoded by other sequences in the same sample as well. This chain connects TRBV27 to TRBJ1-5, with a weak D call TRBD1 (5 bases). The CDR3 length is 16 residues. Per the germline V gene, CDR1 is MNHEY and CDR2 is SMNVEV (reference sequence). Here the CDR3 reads CASSPWGESSNQPQHF. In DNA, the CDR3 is TGTGCCAGCAGCCCTTGGGGGGAATCTAGCAACCAGCCCCAGCATTTT.

The CDR3 sequence: CASSPRHRGTEAFF. The CDR3 bases are TGTGCCAGCAGCCCGAGACACCGTGGGACTGAAGCTTTCTTT. J is TRBJ1-1 and V is TRBV7-9; D uncertain. The CDR3 consists of 14 residues. Trimming removed 5 bases at V and 5 bases at J, with 15 bases between. Germline loops: CDR1 SEHNR, CDR2 FQNEAQ (reference sequence).

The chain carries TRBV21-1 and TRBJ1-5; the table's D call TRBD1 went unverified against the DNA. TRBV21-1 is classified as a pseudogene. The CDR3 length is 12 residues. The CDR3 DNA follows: TGTGCCAGCAGTCACAGGGGTCAGCCCCAGCATTTT. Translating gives CASSHRGQPQHF.

The CDR3 nucleotides are TGTGCCAGCAGCTTGGAGATGAACACTGAAGCTTTCTTT. Its translation: CASSLEMNTEAFF. The rearrangement uses TRBV7-6 and TRBJ1-1; D not certain. This CDR3 contains 13 residues. Germline CDR1 SGHVS, CDR2 FNYEAQ. Trimming took off 3 bases at V and 0 bases at J, with 5 bases between the two ends.

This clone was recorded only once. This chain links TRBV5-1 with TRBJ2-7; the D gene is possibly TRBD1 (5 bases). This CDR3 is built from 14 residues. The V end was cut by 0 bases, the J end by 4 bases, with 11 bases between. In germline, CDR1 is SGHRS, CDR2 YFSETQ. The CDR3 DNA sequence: TGCGCCAGCAGCTTGGCCGACAGCTTTTACGAGCAGTACTTC. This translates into CASSLADSFYEQYF.

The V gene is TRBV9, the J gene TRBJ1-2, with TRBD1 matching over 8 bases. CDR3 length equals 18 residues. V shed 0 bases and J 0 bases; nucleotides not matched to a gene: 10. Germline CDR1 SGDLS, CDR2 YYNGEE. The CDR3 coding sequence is TGTGCCAGCAGCGTAGTGGACACAGGGGGGATTCCTAACTATGGCTACACCTTC. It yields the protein CASSVVDTGGIPNYGYTF.

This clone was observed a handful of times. CDR3: CSVEGDTNTEAFF. CDR3 nucleotides: TGCAGCGTTGAGGGGGACACAAACACTGAAGCTTTCTTT. The chain recombines TRBV29-1 with TRBJ1-1; a possible D gene is TRBD1 (6 bases). The germline V gene has CDR1 SQVTM and CDR2 ANQGSEA. The CDR3 length is 13 residues. The V end was cut by 3 bases, the J end by 2 bases, with 10 bases between.

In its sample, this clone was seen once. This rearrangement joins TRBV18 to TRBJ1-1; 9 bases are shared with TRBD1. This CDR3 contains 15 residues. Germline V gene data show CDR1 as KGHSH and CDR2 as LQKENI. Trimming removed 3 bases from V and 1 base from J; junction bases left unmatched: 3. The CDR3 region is CASSPRDRANTEAFF. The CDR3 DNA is TGTGCCAGCTCACCTCGGGACAGGGCGAACACTGAAGCTTTCTTT. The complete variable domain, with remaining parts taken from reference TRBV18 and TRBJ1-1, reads NAGVMQNPRHLVRRRGQEARLRCSPMKGHSHVYWYRQLPEEGLKFMVYLQKENIIDESGMPKERFSAEFPKEGPSILRIQQVVRGDSAAYFCASSPRDRANTEAFFGQGTRLTVV.

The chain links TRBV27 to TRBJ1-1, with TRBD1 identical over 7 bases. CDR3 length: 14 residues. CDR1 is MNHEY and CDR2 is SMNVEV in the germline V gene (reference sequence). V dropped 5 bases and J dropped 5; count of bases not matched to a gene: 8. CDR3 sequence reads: CASSTIQGQTEAFF. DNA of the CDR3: TGTGCCAGCAGTACAATACAGGGGCAGACTGAAGCTTTCTTT.

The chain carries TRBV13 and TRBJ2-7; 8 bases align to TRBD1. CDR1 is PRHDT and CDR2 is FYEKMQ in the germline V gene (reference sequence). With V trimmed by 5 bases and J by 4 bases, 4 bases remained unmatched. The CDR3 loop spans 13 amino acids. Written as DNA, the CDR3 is TGTGCCAGCAGCAGACAGGGGTTTTACGAGCAGTACTTC. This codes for CASSRQGFYEQYF.

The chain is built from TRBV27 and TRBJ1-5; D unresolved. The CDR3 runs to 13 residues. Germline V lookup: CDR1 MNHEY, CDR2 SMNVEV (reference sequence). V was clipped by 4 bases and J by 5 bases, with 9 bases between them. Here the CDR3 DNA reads TGTGCCAGCAGTTCGGGTTGGGATCAGCCCCAGCATTTT. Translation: CASSSGWDQPQHF.